These 10 T cell receptor beta chains came from one sample sequenced in a study of breast tumors, draining lymph nodes, adjacent tissues. One entry per CDR3 protein, called by TCRdb with MiXCR from the multiplex PCR reads. Of about 230,000 distinct CDR3 sequences in the sample, approximately 30% are singletons; the top ten hold roughly 1.3%. Breast cancer patients provided tissue from their axillary draining lymph nodes. Source material: axillary lymph node tissue. These receptors came from a female donor with breast cancer. Some clones in this sample may be carry-over from other donors' samples.

At least ten counts were recorded for this clonotype. V is TRBV18 and J is TRBJ2-7; D unclear. This CDR3 is built from 12 residues. Trimming cost V 4 bases and J 7 bases, with 11 bases left between them. Germline V gene sequence: CDR1 KGHSH, CDR2 LQKENI. CDR3 coding DNA: TGTGCCAGCTCACAACCTTCCGGGGAGCAGTACTTC. Translating gives CASSQPSGEQYF.

This clonotype showed up just a few times. CDR3 protein: CAISEAEDTEAFF. DNA of the CDR3: TGTGCCATCAGTGAGGCCGAGGACACTGAAGCTTTCTTT. This chain uses TRBV10-3 with TRBJ1-1, with D hard to call. Trimming cost V 2 bases and J 3 bases, with 7 bases left between them. Germline V gene data show CDR1 as ENHRY and CDR2 as SYGVKD. CDR3 length equals 13 residues.

This clonotype was observed at least ten times. This chain uses TRBV12-3 or TRBV12-4 with TRBJ2-1; 10 bases agree with TRBD2. CDR3 size: 16 residues. V dropped 3 bases and J dropped 0; count of bases not matched to a gene: 2. The CDR3: CASSFLAGVSYNEQFF. In nucleotides, the CDR3 is TGTGCCAGCAGTTTTCTAGCGGGAGTCTCCTACAATGAGCAGTTCTTC.

This clonotype was seen at least ten times. This chain links TRBV20-1 with TRBJ2-5; 10 bases map to TRBD2. Germline V CDR1 and CDR2: DFQATT, SNEGSKA (reference sequence). The CDR3 totals 14 residues. Germline trimming cut 6 bases from V and 1 base from J; bases unmatched to any gene: 5. The CDR3 protein is CSAILAGIQETQYF. The CDR3 nucleotides read TGCAGTGCCATACTAGCGGGGATCCAAGAGACCCAGTACTTC.

This clonotype was recorded a few times. CDR3 sequence (DNA): TGTGCCAGCAGTTTCGGCGGGGATCAGCCCCAGCATTTT. Translated, it gives CASSFGGDQPQHF. J is TRBJ1-5 and V is TRBV12-3 or TRBV12-4; D remains unclear. V was clipped by 3 bases and J by 5 bases, with 8 bases between them. The CDR3 is 13 residues long.

Remarks on this clonotype: This may stem from a read error, because a much larger clone lies one nucleotide away. J is TRBJ1-2 and V is TRBV29-1; perhaps TRBD1 as D (5 bases). CDR3 size: 13 residues. Germline assignment: CDR1 SQVTM and CDR2 ANQGSEA. This CDR3 reads CSVYQDRLYGCTF. DNA for the CDR3: TGCAGCGTTTATCAAGACAGACTCTATGGCTGCACCTTC.

In this sample, this clonotype turned up many times. The V gene is TRBV2, the J gene TRBJ2-5; D is ambiguous. Trimming shortened V by 6 bases and J by 5 bases, and 13 bases separated the two germline ends. CDR3 length: 13 residues. Germline CDR1 is SNHLY and CDR2 is FYNNEI. In DNA, the CDR3 is TGTGCCAGCAGGGCGTCTGGAGAGGAGACCCAGTACTTC. Residues: CASRASGEETQYF.

This clonotype was seen many times. The chain recombines TRBV6-1 with TRBJ2-3; D is unresolved. The CDR3 spans 15 residues. Germline CDR1 reads MNHNS; CDR2 reads SASEGT. Trimming cost V 2 bases and J 0 bases, with 9 bases left between them. The CDR3 reads CASSESPASTDTQYF. CDR3 sequence (DNA): TGTGCCAGCAGTGAAAGTCCTGCTAGCACAGATACGCAGTATTTT.

This clonotype was seen only a few times. A single base separates this from a much larger clone, so it may be a read error. V gene TRBV7-9 combines with J gene TRBJ2-3; D may be TRBD1 or TRBD2 (5 bases each). CDR3 length equals 17 residues. Germline CDR1 and CDR2: SEHNR and FQNEAQ (reference sequence). The CDR3, as DNA: TGTGCCAGCAGCTTAGCGGGGGAAGGGTTGGGCACAGATCCGCAGTATTTT. Its protein product is CASSLAGEGLGTDPQYF.

Concerning this clonotype itself: An end of the junction differs from the germline gene, which may be a read error. V gene TRBV7-9 combines with J gene TRBJ2-5, with a weak D call TRBD2 (5 bases). This CDR3 contains 13 residues. CDR1 SEHNR and CDR2 FQNEAQ come from the germline V gene (reference sequence). DNA of the CDR3: TGTGCCAGCGGCCCACTGGGATGGGAGACCCGGTACTTC. Its protein is CASGPLGWETRYF.